This entry is about one T cell receptor (beta chain). Libraries were prepared by immunoSEQ multiplex PCR; TCRdb keeps only in-frame clonotypes and omits some of them. Of about 520,000 clones in the sample, about 96% were seen once. The data belong to a study of shared clonotypes between healthy human individuals. V shed 5 bases and J shed 1 base, with 12 bases lying between them. The CDR3 runs 14 residues. Germline assignment: CDR1 KGHSH and CDR2 LQKENI. The rearrangement links TRBV18 to TRBJ2-7; D might be TRBD1 (6 bases). This TCR was sampled from a woman in her twenties or thirties in good health. The source material was naive CD4+ T cells sorted from blood. Sample subset: CD45RA+ positively selected. The CDR3 DNA reads as TGTGCCAGCTCAGAGGGGGACGGATCCTACGAGCAGTACTTC. This sequence encodes CASSEGDGSYEQYF.